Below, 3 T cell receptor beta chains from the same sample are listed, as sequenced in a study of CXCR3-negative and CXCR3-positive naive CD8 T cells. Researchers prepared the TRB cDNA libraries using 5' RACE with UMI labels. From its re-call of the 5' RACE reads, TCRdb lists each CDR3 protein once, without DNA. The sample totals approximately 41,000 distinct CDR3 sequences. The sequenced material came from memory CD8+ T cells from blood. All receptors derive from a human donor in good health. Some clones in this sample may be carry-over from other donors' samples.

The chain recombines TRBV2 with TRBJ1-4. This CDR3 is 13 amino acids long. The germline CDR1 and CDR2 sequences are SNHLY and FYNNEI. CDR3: CAIRTATNEKLFF.

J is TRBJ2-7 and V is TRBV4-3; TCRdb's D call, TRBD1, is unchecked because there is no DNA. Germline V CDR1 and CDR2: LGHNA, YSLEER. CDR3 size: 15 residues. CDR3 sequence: CASSQETGLSYEQYF.

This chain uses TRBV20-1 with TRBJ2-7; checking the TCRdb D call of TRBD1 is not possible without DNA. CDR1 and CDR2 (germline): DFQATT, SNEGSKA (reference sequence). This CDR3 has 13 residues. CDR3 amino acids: CSAREGEPYEQYF.